The 17 T cell receptor beta chains listed next were all sequenced from one sample in a study of blood T cell repertoires in COVID-19. TCRdb's table, derived via immunoSEQ multiplex PCR, lists solely in-frame clones and lacks some. The table has over 95,000 clones, approximately 89% seen once; the top ten hold about 6.1%. Sequences were obtained from peripheral blood. These receptors all come from a woman aged 60-70 years with COVID-19, enrolled during active disease.

J is TRBJ2-3 and V is TRBV12-3 or TRBV12-4; 7 bases fit TRBD2. Unmatched junction bases numbered 3, after V lost 8 bases and J lost 1 base. The CDR3 length is 13 residues. As DNA, the CDR3 is TGTGCCAGCGAGCGGGGTCGCACAGATACGCAGTATTTT. Its protein product is CASERGRTDTQYF.

The chain links TRBV4-1 to TRBJ1-1; unclear D gene. Germline CDR1 reads MGHRA; CDR2 reads YSYEKL. V was pared by 0 bases and J by 3 bases, with 8 bases between. This CDR3 is 14 amino acids long. CDR3 bases: TGCGCCAGCAGCCAAGAAAACAGTCACACTGAAGCTTTCTTT. Amino acid sequence: CASSQENSHTEAFF.

This chain joins TRBV21-1 and TRBJ2-7; whether TRBD1, the table's D call, matches the DNA was not checked. TRBV21-1 is annotated as a pseudogene. The CDR3 spans 10 residues. The DNA for the CDR3 is TGTGCCAGCAGCAACCAGGAGCAGTACTTC. Translation: CASSNQEQYF.

The CDR3 region is CASRFPGDGTEAFF. The DNA for the CDR3 is TGTGCCAGCAGATTCCCAGGGGATGGCACTGAAGCTTTCTTT. The V gene is TRBV7-3, the J gene TRBJ1-1; possibly TRBD1 for D (6 bases). The CDR3 extends over 14 amino acids. Trimming took off 6 bases at V and 4 bases at J, with 15 bases between the two ends. Germline V lookup: CDR1 SGHTA, CDR2 FQGTGA.

The chain employs TRBV9 and TRBJ2-7, with 9 bases fitting TRBD2. The length of the CDR3 is 16 residues. CDR1 and CDR2 from the germline V gene are SGDLS and YYNGEE. V shed 3 bases, J shed 5 bases, and the junction held 12 bases outside the gene matches. The CDR3 here is CASSGTGGAGGHEQYF. CDR3 coding DNA: TGTGCCAGCAGCGGGACGGGGGGAGCGGGGGGACACGAGCAGTACTTC.

The chain combines TRBV25-1 with TRBJ2-3; D unresolved. V shed 7 bases and J shed 0 bases, with 11 bases lying between them. Germline V lookup: CDR1 MGHDK, CDR2 SYGVNS. The CDR3 sequence is 14 residues long. CDR3 protein: CASIGVPSTDTQYF. The CDR3 DNA sequence: TGTGCCAGCATTGGAGTCCCTAGCACAGATACGCAGTATTTT. The complete variable domain, with remaining parts taken from reference TRBV25-1 and TRBJ2-3, reads EADIYQTPRYLVIGTGKKITLECSQTMGHDKMYWYQQDPGMELHLIHYSYGVNSTEKGDLSSESTVSRIRTEHFPLTLESARPSHTSQYLCASIGVPSTDTQYFGPGTRLTVL.

CDR3 amino acids: CASSESSSNQPQHF. As DNA, the CDR3 is TGCGCCAGCAGTGAGTCGAGTAGCAATCAGCCCCAGCATTTT. This rearrangement joins TRBV10-2 to TRBJ1-5; D gene unclear. The germline V and J ends were trimmed by 0 bases and 0 bases, with 3 bases remaining between them. The CDR3 length is 14 residues. Germline V gene sequence: CDR1 WSHSY, CDR2 SAAADI.

The genes are TRBV6-1 and TRBJ1-5; possible D gene TRBD1, 5 bases. The CDR3 totals 14 residues. The V gene's germline CDR1 is MNHNS and CDR2 SASEGT. With 2 bases removed from V and 6 bases from J, the gap between germline ends came to 11 bases. CDR3 sequence: CASSETGTGQPQHF. The DNA of the CDR3 is TGTGCCAGCAGTGAAACGGGTACAGGTCAGCCCCAGCATTTT.

This clone was seen just once. This sequence joins TRBV5-1 and TRBJ1-6; 10 positions agree with TRBD1. CDR1 is SGHRS and CDR2 is YFSETQ in the germline V gene. With 4 bases clipped from V and 8 bases from J, the junction kept 3 bases outside the gene matches. The CDR3 consists of 14 residues. The CDR3 reads CASSTGTGDSPLHF. The CDR3 DNA sequence: TGCGCCAGCAGCACAGGGACAGGGGATTCACCCCTCCACTTT.

The genes are TRBV30 and TRBJ1-1; D unresolved. Germline CDR1 is GTSNPN and CDR2 is SVGIG (reference sequence). V was shortened by 3 bases and J by 6 bases, with 11 bases between the two germline ends. The CDR3 length is 12 residues. The CDR3 loop is CAWRHPSAEAFF. In nucleotides, the CDR3 is TGTGCCTGGAGACATCCTTCAGCTGAAGCTTTCTTT.

This rearrangement joins TRBV30 to TRBJ1-5, with 8 bases aligning to TRBD1. Germline V gene sequence: CDR1 GTSNPN, CDR2 SVGIG (reference sequence). With V trimmed by 1 base and J by 5 bases, 10 bases remained unmatched. The CDR3 spans 16 residues. DNA of the CDR3: TGTGCCTGGAGTGACAAACCCAGGGGGCGGGATCAGCCCCAGCATTTT. It encodes CAWSDKPRGRDQPQHF.

The chain joins TRBV10-3 to TRBJ1-1; weak D call: TRBD1 (5 bases). The V and J ends lost 10 bases and 1 base respectively, with 13 bases between them. Germline CDR1 and CDR2: ENHRY and SYGVKD. The CDR3 has 13 amino acids. CDR3 amino acids: CATTGLSNTEAFF. Here the CDR3 DNA reads TGTGCCACTACGGGACTCTCGAACACTGAAGCTTTCTTT.

This clone has only a few counts. The chain is built from TRBV5-5 and TRBJ2-7, with 7 bases identical to TRBD1. CDR1 and CDR2 from the germline V gene are SGHKS and YYEKEE (reference sequence). With 3 bases clipped from V and 0 bases from J, the junction kept 3 bases outside the gene matches. The CDR3 spans 14 residues. The CDR3: CASSSSGGSYEQYF. CDR3 coding DNA: TGTGCCAGCAGCTCCTCAGGGGGCTCCTACGAGCAGTACTTC.

This sequence joins TRBV7-9 and TRBJ1-1, with TRBD1 matching 8 bases. Germline values: CDR1 SEHNR, CDR2 FQNEAQ (reference sequence). V was clipped by 6 bases and J by 2 bases; unmatched bases: 11. The CDR3 is 16 residues long. The CDR3 bases are TGTGCCAGCAGTACCACCGGGACAGGAGATAACACTGAAGCTTTCTTT. It specifies CASSTTGTGDNTEAFF. Supplemented by reference TRBV7-9 and TRBJ1-1, the full variable domain reads DTGVSQNPRHKITKRGQNVTFRCDPISEHNRLYWYRQTLGQGPEFLTYFQNEAQLEKSRLLSDRFSAERPKGSFSTLEIQRTEQGDSAMYLCASSTTGTGDNTEAFFGQGTRLTVV.

The chain employs TRBV4-2 and TRBJ2-5, with D unclear. V was clipped by 1 base and J by 1 base, with 4 bases between them. Germline CDR1 is LGHNA and CDR2 is YNFKEQ. The CDR3 consists of 13 residues. The CDR3 here is CASSQGPQETQYF. CDR3 coding DNA: TGTGCCAGCAGCCAAGGGCCCCAAGAGACCCAGTACTTC.

The V gene is TRBV5-8, the J gene TRBJ2-5; tentatively, D is TRBD2 (5 bases). V lost 4 bases to trimming and J lost 5 bases, with 15 bases between them. Germline CDR1 SGHTS, CDR2 YDEGEE. This CDR3 has 14 amino acids. CDR3 region: CASSHPDKRETQYF. As DNA, the CDR3 is TGTGCCAGCAGCCATCCGGATAAGCGGGAGACCCAGTACTTC.

The chain has TRBV5-6 and TRBJ1-1; weak D call: TRBD1 (6 bases). The CDR3 length is 15 residues. Trimming shortened V by 0 bases and J by 1 base, and 10 bases separated the two germline ends. The germline V gene encodes CDR1 SGHDT and CDR2 YYEEEE. Here the CDR3 DNA reads TGTGCCAGCAGCTTGGAGGTAGGGGGGAACACTGAAGCTTTCTTT. It translates to CASSLEVGGNTEAFF.